Listed below are T cell receptor beta chains from one sample, sequenced in a study of control samples from healthy donors and cancer patients. The method was immunoSEQ multiplex PCR; TCRdb's version includes in-frame clones alone and lacks a portion of them. The table records tens of thousands of clones, 70% to 90% of them present only once. Sequenced sample: blood. These receptors originate from a man aged 50-59 years in good health. Each CDR3 is given with its conserved first and last residue. A D gene is named only where the DNA matches it firmly. Where a row states a size, it is once, few, many or the class of an expanded clone; other rows omit it.

V: TRBV19; size: .; D: TRBD1; J: TRBJ2-2; DNA: TGTGCCAGTAGGGCGGGCCCGGACAGGACGAACACCGGGGAGCTGTTTTTT; CDR3: CASRAGPDRTNTGELFF
V: TRBV19; size: .; D: .; J: TRBJ2-5; DNA: TGTGCCAGTAGTGCCTCCGGGTTCGGCGGGACAGAGACCCAGTACTTC; CDR3: CASSASGFGGTETQYF
V: TRBV4-3; size: .; D: TRBD2; J: TRBJ2-7; DNA: TGCGCCAGCAGCCGGGGACTAGCGGGCTACGAGCAGTACTTC; CDR3: CASSRGLAGYEQYF
V: TRBV28; size: .; D: TRBD1; J: TRBJ1-5; DNA: TGTGCCAGCAGTTTATTTGACAGGGGTAGCAATCAGCCCCAGCATTTT; CDR3: CASSLFDRGSNQPQHF
V: TRBV28; size: .; D: .; J: TRBJ2-7; DNA: TGTGCCAGCAGTCCCGGATGGGACCCGAAATACGAGCAGTACTTC; CDR3: CASSPGWDPKYEQYF
V: TRBV27; size: .; D: .; J: TRBJ2-7; DNA: TGTGCCAGCAACCCGGTAGGCCAACCCCTTCCCTACGAGCAGTACTTC; CDR3: CASNPVGQPLPYEQYF
V: TRBV4-3; size: .; D: TRBD2; J: TRBJ2-7; DNA: TGCGCCAGCAGCCAAGATCGGAACGGCGGGAGTTCCGAGCAGTACTTC; CDR3: CASSQDRNGGSSEQYF
V: TRBV10-1; size: .; D: TRBD1; J: TRBJ1-2; DNA: TGCGCCAGCAGTGAGGGGACAGGGGGCAGCTACACCTTC; CDR3: CASSEGTGGSYTF
V: TRBV9; size: .; D: .; J: TRBJ2-1; DNA: TGTGCCAGCAGCGTAGCAAAGCGGGTGGGCTCCTACAATGAGCAGTTCTTC; CDR3: CASSVAKRVGSYNEQFF
V: TRBV5-6; size: .; D: .; J: TRBJ1-4; DNA: TGTGCCAGCAGCTTTACCGGGCATGAAAAACTGTTTTTT; CDR3: CASSFTGHEKLFF
V: TRBV10-3; size: .; D: .; J: TRBJ1-1; DNA: TGTGCCATCAGTCAGGGCCTCATGAACACTGAAGCTTTCTTT; CDR3: CAISQGLMNTEAFF
V: TRBV24-1; size: .; D: .; J: TRBJ2-5; DNA: TGTGCCACCAGTGATTGGGCGGACCAAGAGACCCAGTACTTC; CDR3: CATSDWADQETQYF
V: TRBV11-2; size: once; D: .; J: TRBJ2-1; DNA: TGTGCCAGCAGCCACTTGGGGGAGGCCTTCTACAATGAGCAGTTCTTC; CDR3: CASSHLGEAFYNEQFF
V: TRBV10-3; size: .; D: .; J: TRBJ1-1; DNA: TGTGCCATCAGTGAGTCACGAGACAGTGGAACTGAAGCTTTCTTT; CDR3: CAISESRDSGTEAFF
V: TRBV7-9; size: .; D: .; J: TRBJ2-1; DNA: TGTGCCAGCAGCTTAGGACTACACAATGAGCAGTTCTTC; CDR3: CASSLGLHNEQFF
V: TRBV7-9; size: .; D: .; J: TRBJ1-5; DNA: TGTGCCAGCAGCTTAGGGCTCAGCAATCAGCCCCAGCATTTT; CDR3: CASSLGLSNQPQHF
V: TRBV7-8; size: .; D: TRBD2; J: TRBJ2-2; DNA: TGTGCCAGCAGCTTACGGAGCGGGACGAACACCGGGGAGCTGTTTTTT; CDR3: CASSLRSGTNTGELFF
V: TRBV12-3/TRBV12-4; size: .; D: TRBD2; J: TRBJ2-5; DNA: TGTGCCAGCAGCCCTAGCGGGGTGACCCAGTACTTC; CDR3: CASSPSGVTQYF
V: TRBV7-9; size: once; D: TRBD1; J: TRBJ2-7; DNA: TGTGCCAGCAGCTCCCCGGGACAGGGTTTTGTCTACGAGCAGTACTTC; CDR3: CASSSPGQGFVYEQYF
V: TRBV25-1; size: .; D: .; J: TRBJ2-7; DNA: TGTGCAGCGACGGGGTGGGCAGGGGCGTCCTACGAGCAGTACTTC; CDR3: CAATGWAGASYEQYF
V: TRBV10-3; size: .; D: .; J: TRBJ2-5; DNA: TGTGCCATCAGATCAGGTAGTACGTCCCAGTACTTC; CDR3: CAIRSGSTSQYF
V: TRBV10-3; size: .; D: .; J: TRBJ2-1; DNA: TGTGCCATCAGTGAAGGTAGCGGCCTATACAATGAGCAGTTCTTC; CDR3: CAISEGSGLYNEQFF
V: TRBV28; size: .; D: .; J: TRBJ2-1; DNA: TGTGCCAGCCGACTGGCGGGTGAGCAGTTCTTC; CDR3: CASRLAGEQFF
V: TRBV5-1; size: .; D: TRBD1; J: TRBJ2-1; DNA: TGCGCCAGCAGCTTAATACAGGGGTCCAATGAGCAGTTCTTC; CDR3: CASSLIQGSNEQFF
V: TRBV18; size: .; D: TRBD1; J: TRBJ1-5; DNA: TGTGCCAGCTCACCCCGACAGGGAGAGCAGCCCCAGCATTTT; CDR3: CASSPRQGEQPQHF
V: TRBV5-1; size: .; D: .; J: TRBJ1-1; DNA: TGCGCCAGCAGCCGTTTGGGTAACACTGAAGCTTTCTTT; CDR3: CASSRLGNTEAFF
V: TRBV6-5; size: .; D: TRBD2; J: TRBJ2-1; DNA: TGTGCCAGCAGTTCCGGGACTAGCGGGGAGAATGAGCAGTTCTTC; CDR3: CASSSGTSGENEQFF
V: TRBV6-5; size: .; D: TRBD2; J: TRBJ2-1; DNA: TGTGCCAGCAGGGCTAGCGGGAGCTCCTACAATGAGCAGTTCTTC; CDR3: CASRASGSSYNEQFF
V: TRBV28; size: few; D: .; J: TRBJ1-5; DNA: TGTGCCAGCAGTTTGTGGCAGGGAAGCAATCAGCCCCAGCATTTT; CDR3: CASSLWQGSNQPQHF
V: TRBV27; size: few; D: .; J: TRBJ1-1; DNA: TGTGCCAGCAGTTTTGGGTGGGGGCTGGAAGCTTTCTTT; CDR3: CASSFGWGLEAFF
V: TRBV27; size: .; D: .; J: TRBJ2-1; DNA: TGTGCCAGCAGTTTACGAGCGGGGACAGGAAATGAGCAGTTCTTC; CDR3: CASSLRAGTGNEQFF
V: TRBV28; size: .; D: TRBD2; J: TRBJ2-7; DNA: TGTGCCAGCAGCCCTGTGACTAGCGGGAGAAGGTACGAGCAGTACTTC; CDR3: CASSPVTSGRRYEQYF
V: TRBV30; size: .; D: .; J: TRBJ1-4; DNA: TGTGCCTGGACACGAGACAGTGCAACTAATGAAAAACTGTTTTTT; CDR3: CAWTRDSATNEKLFF